This TCR beta chain was captured by sequencing in a study of blood T cell repertoires in COVID-19. The authors' processing: Reference gene primer amplification in the assay estimated nucleated cell counts. Using immunoSEQ multiplex PCR, the repertoire was profiled, and TCRdb retains in-frame clones only, with some absent. V, J and clone size are those of that table, while D and trimming were read from the DNA. This table holds 130,000 to 150,000 clones, 76% found once. V was shortened by 4 bases and J by 6 bases, with 16 bases between the two germline ends. Germline values: CDR1 MGHDK, CDR2 SYGVNS. The CDR3 is 15 residues long.

This chain connects TRBV25-1 to TRBJ2-4; TRBD2 is a possible D gene (6 bases). The source of this sequence is a man aged 60 to 75 with acute or convalescent COVID-19. The sequenced material came from peripheral blood. The CDR3 DNA reads as TGTGCCAGCAGTGTCCATGGGGGACTGGCAAACATTCAGTACTTC. It yields the protein CASSVHGGLANIQYF. Full variable domain (outside the CDR3, taken from reference TRBV25-1 and TRBJ2-4): EADIYQTPRYLVIGTGKKITLECSQTMGHDKMYWYQQDPGMELHLIHYSYGVNSTEKGDLSSESTVSRIRTEHFPLTLESARPSHTSQYLCASSVHGGLANIQYFGAGTRLSVL.